This TCR beta chain is drawn from a study of cytomegalovirus exposure and HLA in healthy donors. The V and J ends lost 3 bases and 10 bases, in that order; junction bases with no gene match: 11. CDR1 is WNHNN, CDR2 SYGVQD, per germline (reference sequence). This CDR3 has 14 residues. PCR amplification relied on 60 Vbeta primers (plus 13 Jbeta primers). The repertoire was sequenced with immunoSEQ multiplex PCR; TCRdb's copy has only in-frame clones and lacks some. Of 75,000 or so clones in the sample, 60% to 75% are singletons; the top ten hold less than 25%. The sequence was collected from a man aged 40-49 years in good health and CMV-seropositive. The sample taken for sequencing was PBMCs. This sequence joins TRBV10-1 and TRBJ2-5; 7 nucleotides line up with TRBD2. The CDR3 region has the DNA TGCGCCAGCAGTGACACGGGGCTCCGGGGGGACCAGTACTTC. This gives the protein CASSDTGLRGDQYF.